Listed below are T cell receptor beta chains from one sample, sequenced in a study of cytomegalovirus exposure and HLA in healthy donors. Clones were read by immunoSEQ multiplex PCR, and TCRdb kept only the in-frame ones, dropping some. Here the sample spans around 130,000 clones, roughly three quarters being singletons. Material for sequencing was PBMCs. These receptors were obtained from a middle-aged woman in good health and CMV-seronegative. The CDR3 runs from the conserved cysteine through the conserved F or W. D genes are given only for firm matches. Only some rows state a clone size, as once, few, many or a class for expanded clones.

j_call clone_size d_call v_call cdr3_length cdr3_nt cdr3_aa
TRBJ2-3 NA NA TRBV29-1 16 TGCAGCGTTGCATTATCCCGAAGAGGATTTACAGATACGCAGTATTTT CSVALSRRGFTDTQYF
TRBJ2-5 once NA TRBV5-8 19 TGTGCCAGCAGCCCAACCCCGGGACACCCTGGCGCGAAAGAGGGGACCCAGTACTTC CASSPTPGHPGAKEGTQYF
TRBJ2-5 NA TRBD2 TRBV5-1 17 TGCGCCAGCAGCGTAGGGACTAGCGGGGCTCAGGGTGAGACCCAGTACTTC CASSVGTSGAQGETQYF
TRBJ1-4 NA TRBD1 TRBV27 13 TGTGCCAGCAGTCAGGGGGTTAATGAAAAACTGTTTTTT CASSQGVNEKLFF
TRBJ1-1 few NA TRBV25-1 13 TGTGCCAGCAGTCCTCCGGTGAACACTGAAGCTTTCTTT CASSPPVNTEAFF
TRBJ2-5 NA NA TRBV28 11 TGTGCCAGCAGTCACGGAAACAGCCAGTACTTC CASSHGNSQYF
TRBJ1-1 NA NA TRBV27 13 TGTGCCAGCAGTTTTTCACTTGCGGCAGAAGCTTTCTTT CASSFSLAAEAFF
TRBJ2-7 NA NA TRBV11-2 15 TGTGCCAGCAGCTTAGGTGGGGGCTTTTCCTACGAGCAGTACTTC CASSLGGGFSYEQYF
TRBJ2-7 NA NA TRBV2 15 TGTGCCAGCAGTGAACTGGCAGGAGGCTCTAAGGAGCAGTACTTC CASSELAGGSKEQYF
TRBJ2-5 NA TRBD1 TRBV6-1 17 TGTGCCAGCAGTGGGGGAGTGTGGACAGGCTTACAAGAGACCCAGTACTTC CASSGGVWTGLQETQYF
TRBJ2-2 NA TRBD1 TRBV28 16 TGTGCCAGCAGTTTAACCGGACAGGGGAACACCGGGGAGCTGTTTTTT CASSLTGQGNTGELFF
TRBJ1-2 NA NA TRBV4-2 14 TGTGCCAGCAGCCAAGCGGCGGGCGAGGGTGGCTACACCTTC CASSQAAGEGGYTF
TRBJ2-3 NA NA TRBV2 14 TGTGCCAGCGTCTTAGGACAGTTATTAGATACGCAGTATTTT CASVLGQLLDTQYF
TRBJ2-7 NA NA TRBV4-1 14 TGCGCCAGCAGCCAAGGAGGCCTGGACTACGAGCAGTACTTC CASSQGGLDYEQYF
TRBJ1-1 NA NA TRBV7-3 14 TGTGCCAGCAGCTTAAGGTCGGGGGTCACTGAAGCTTTCTTT CASSLRSGVTEAFF
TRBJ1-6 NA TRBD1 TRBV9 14 TGTGCCAGCAGCGAACACAGGGGTAATTCACCCCTCCACTTT CASSEHRGNSPLHF
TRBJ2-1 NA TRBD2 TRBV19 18 TGTGCCAGTAGACCCCTAGGCGCTGCTAGCGGGAGAGTCCATGAGCAGTTCTTC CASRPLGAASGRVHEQFF
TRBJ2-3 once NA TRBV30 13 TGTGCCTGGGGGGGGACAGGCACAGATACGCAGTATTTT CAWGGTGTDTQYF
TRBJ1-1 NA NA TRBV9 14 TGTGCCAGCAGCGCTCTTACATCGAACACTGAAGCTTTCTTT CASSALTSNTEAFF
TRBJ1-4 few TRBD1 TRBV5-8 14 TGTGCCAGCAGTACTACCGGGACAGTTGAAAAACTGTTTTTT CASSTTGTVEKLFF
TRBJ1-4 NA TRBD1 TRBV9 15 TGTGCCAGCAGCGAGAGAGGACAGGTTAATGAAAAACTGTTTTTT CASSERGQVNEKLFF
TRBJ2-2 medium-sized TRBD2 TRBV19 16 TGTGCCAGTAGTATAGGGACTAGCGGGAGGACCGGGGAGCTGTTTTTT CASSIGTSGRTGELFF
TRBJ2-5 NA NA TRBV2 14 TGTGCCAGCAGTCGAGAATGGACAGAAGAGACCCAGTACTTC CASSREWTEETQYF
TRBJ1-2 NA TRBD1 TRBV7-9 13 TGTGCCAGCAGCTCCGACAGGGGTAATGGCTACACCTTC CASSSDRGNGYTF
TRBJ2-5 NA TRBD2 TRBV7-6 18 TGTGCCAGCACGAACACGACTAGCGGGGGTGTTGGTGGAGAGACCCAGTACTTC CASTNTTSGGVGGETQYF
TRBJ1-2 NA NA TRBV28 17 TGTGCCAGCAGTTCTCGCCGCGGGGGCAAGGATAACTATGGCTACACCTTC CASSSRRGGKDNYGYTF
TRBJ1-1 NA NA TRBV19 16 TGTGCCAGTAGCCGAACCCGACAGGTCCGCGACACTGAAGCTTTCTTT CASSRTRQVRDTEAFF
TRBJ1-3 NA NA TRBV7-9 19 TGTGCCAGCAGCTCCCCGACAGACCCGATACAAAATTCTGGAAACACCATATATTTT CASSSPTDPIQNSGNTIYF
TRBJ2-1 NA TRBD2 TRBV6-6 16 TGTGCCAGCATGGATCTCACTAGCGGGAGTCGAAATGAGCAGTTCTTC CASMDLTSGSRNEQFF
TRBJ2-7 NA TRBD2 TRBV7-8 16 TGTGCCAGCAGCTTAGCGGTGGGACTAGCGGGACACGAGCAGTACTTC CASSLAVGLAGHEQYF
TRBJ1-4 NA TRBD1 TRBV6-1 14 TGTGCCAGCAGTGAAAGTAGGACAGGAGAAAAACTGTTTTTT CASSESRTGEKLFF
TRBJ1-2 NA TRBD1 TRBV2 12 TGTGCCAGCAGTGGGACAGGGTCTGGCTACACCTTC CASSGTGSGYTF
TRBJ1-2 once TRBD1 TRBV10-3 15 TGTGCCATCACCCTCTCTAAGACAGGGAATGATGGCTACACCTTC CAITLSKTGNDGYTF
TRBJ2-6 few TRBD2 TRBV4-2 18 TGTGCCAGCAGCCAAGAGGGACTAGCGGGCTCTGGGGCCAACGGCCTGACTTTC CASSQEGLAGSGANGLTF
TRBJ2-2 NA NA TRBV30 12 TGTGCCTGGAGCAGGGCGCACGGGGAGCTGTTTTTT CAWSRAHGELFF
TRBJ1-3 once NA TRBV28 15 TGTGCCAGCAGTCTAGGACAGTACTCTGGAAACACCATATATTTT CASSLGQYSGNTIYF
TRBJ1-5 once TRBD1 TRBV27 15 TGTGCCAGCAGTTTATCCGGGACAGGGGTTCAGCCCCAGCATTTT CASSLSGTGVQPQHF
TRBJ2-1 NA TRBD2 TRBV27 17 TGTGCCAGCAGTTTATCGAGTGGGGGACTAGCCTACAATGAGCAGTTCTTC CASSLSSGGLAYNEQFF
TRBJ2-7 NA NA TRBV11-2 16 TGTGCCAGCAGCCGGGTAGACAGATTCGGCTCCTACGAGCAGTACTTC CASSRVDRFGSYEQYF
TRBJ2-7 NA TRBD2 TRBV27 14 TGTGCCAGCAGTCCGGGACTACTAACCTACGAGCAGTACTTC CASSPGLLTYEQYF
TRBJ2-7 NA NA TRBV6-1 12 TGTGCCAGCAGTTCGGACAACTACGAGCAGTACTTC CASSSDNYEQYF
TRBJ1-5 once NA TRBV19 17 TGTGCCAGTAGTATAGTGGCCGGGACTCTTAGCAATCAGCCCCAGCATTTT CASSIVAGTLSNQPQHF
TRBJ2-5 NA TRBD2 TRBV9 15 TGTGCCAGCACACTAGCGGGAGGGCCTCGGGAGACCCAGTACTTC CASTLAGGPRETQYF
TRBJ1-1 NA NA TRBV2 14 TGTGCCAGCAGTGAAATTTTGGCCGGAGCTGAAGCTTTCTTT CASSEILAGAEAFF
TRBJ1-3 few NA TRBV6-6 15 TGTGCCAGCAGAACCGGAGGGGCCCTGGGGGACACCATATATTTT CASRTGGALGDTIYF
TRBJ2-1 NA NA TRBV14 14 TGTGCCAGCGGGGGGATGAGCTCCTACAATGAGCAGTTCTTC CASGGMSSYNEQFF
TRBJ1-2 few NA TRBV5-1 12 TGCGCCAGCAGCTTGGAACAGTATGGCTACACCTTC CASSLEQYGYTF
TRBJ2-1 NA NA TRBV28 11 TGTGCCAGCAGGCTAAACAATGAGCAGTTCTTC CASRLNNEQFF
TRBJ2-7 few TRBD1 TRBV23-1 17 TGCGCCAGCAGTCAACCTGGACAGAGCAGGGGGTCGTACGAGCAGTACTTC CASSQPGQSRGSYEQYF
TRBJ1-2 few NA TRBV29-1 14 TGCAGCGTTGAATTGCAGGGGATAACCTATGGCTACACCTTC CSVELQGITYGYTF
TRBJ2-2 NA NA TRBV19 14 TGTGCCAGTAAAAAGCGGCGCGGGGCCGGGGAGCTGTTTTTT CASKKRRGAGELFF